The subject of this entry is one TCR beta chain. Trimming removed 0 bases from V and 6 bases from J, with 11 bases in between. CDR1 is LNHDA, CDR2 SQIVND, per germline (reference sequence). This CDR3 has 14 residues. Repertoires were generated with immunoSEQ multiplex PCR, while TCRdb's copy carries only in-frame clones and drops some. This table holds 140,000 to 150,000 clones, 80% to 95% found once. The source of the sample is a study of control samples from healthy donors and cancer patients. Sequenced material: blood. The J gene is TRBJ2-5, the V gene TRBV19, with D unresolved. The receptor was isolated from a man between 18 and 35 years old in good health. The CDR3 DNA is TGTGCCAGTAGTATAGATACCAGAAGGCAGACCCAGTACTTC. Translation: CASSIDTRRQTQYF.